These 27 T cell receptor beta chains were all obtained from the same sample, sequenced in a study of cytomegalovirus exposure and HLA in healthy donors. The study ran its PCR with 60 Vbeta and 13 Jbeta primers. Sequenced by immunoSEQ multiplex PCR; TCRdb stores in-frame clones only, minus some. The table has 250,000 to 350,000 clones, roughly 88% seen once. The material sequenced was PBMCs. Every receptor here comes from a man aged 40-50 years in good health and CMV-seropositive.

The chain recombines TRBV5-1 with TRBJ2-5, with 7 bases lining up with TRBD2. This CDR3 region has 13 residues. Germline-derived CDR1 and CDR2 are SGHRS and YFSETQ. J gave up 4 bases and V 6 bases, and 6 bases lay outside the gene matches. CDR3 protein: CASKAWEGETQYF. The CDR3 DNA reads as TGCGCCAGCAAGGCATGGGAGGGAGAGACCCAGTACTTC.

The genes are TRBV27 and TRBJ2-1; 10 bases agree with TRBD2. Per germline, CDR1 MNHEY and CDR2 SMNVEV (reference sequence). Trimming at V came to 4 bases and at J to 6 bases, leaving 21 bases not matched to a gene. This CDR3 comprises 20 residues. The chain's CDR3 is CASSSPQALPAGGPVNEQFF. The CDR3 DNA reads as TGTGCCAGCAGTTCACCCCAAGCCCTCCCAGCGGGAGGGCCAGTCAATGAGCAGTTCTTC.

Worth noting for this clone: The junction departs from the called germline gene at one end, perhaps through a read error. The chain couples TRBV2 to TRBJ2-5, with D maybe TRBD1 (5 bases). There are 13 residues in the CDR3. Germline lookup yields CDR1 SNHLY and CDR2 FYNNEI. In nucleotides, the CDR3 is TGTGCCAGCAGTGATCAGGACACGCATGGGGCAGACTTC. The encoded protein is CASSDQDTHGADF.

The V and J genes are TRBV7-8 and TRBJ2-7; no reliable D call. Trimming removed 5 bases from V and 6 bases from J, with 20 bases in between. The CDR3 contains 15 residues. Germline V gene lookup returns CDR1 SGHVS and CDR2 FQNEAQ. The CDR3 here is CASSPQTQPTSEQYF. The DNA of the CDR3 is TGTGCCAGCAGCCCTCAGACACAACCTACGTCCGAGCAGTACTTC.

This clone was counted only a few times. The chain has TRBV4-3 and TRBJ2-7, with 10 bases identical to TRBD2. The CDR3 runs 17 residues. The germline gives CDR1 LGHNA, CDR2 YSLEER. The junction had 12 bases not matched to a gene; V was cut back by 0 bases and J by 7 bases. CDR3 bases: TGCGCCAGCAGCCAAGACCCACGTCGAGCGGGAGGGAGTGAGCAGTACTTC. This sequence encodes CASSQDPRRAGGSEQYF.

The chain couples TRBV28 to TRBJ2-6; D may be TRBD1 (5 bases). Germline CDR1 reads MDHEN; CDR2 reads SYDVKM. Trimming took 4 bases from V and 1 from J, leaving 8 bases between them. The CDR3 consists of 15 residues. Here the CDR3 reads CASSSQGSGANVLTF. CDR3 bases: TGTGCCAGCAGTTCGCAGGGATCTGGGGCCAACGTCCTGACTTTC.

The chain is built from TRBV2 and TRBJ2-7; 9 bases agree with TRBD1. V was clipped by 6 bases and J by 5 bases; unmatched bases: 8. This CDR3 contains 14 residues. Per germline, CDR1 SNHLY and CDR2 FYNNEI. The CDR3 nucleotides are TGTGCCAGCAGCGCGGGACAGGGTAGCGACGAGCAGTACTTC. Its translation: CASSAGQGSDEQYF.

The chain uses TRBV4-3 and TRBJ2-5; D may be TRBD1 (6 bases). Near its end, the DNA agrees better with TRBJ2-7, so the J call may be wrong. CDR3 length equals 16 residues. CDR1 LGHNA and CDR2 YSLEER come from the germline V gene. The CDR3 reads CASSQDKAGALYEQYF. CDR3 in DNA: TGCGCCAGCAGCCAAGATAAGGCAGGGGCCCTCTACGAGCAGTACTTC.

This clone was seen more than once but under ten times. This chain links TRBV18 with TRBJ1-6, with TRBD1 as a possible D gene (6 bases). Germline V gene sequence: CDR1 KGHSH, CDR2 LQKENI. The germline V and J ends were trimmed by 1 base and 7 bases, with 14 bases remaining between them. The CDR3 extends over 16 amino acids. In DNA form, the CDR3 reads TGTGCCAGCTCACCACAGTCAGGGGTAAAGAATTCACCCCTCCACTTT. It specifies CASSPQSGVKNSPLHF.

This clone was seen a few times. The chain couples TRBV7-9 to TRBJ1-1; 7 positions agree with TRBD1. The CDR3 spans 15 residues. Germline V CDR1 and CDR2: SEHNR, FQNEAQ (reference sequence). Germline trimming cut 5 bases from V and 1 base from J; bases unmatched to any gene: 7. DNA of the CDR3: TGTGCCAGCAGCACCCCGACAGGGCCGAACACTGAAGCTTTCTTT. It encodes CASSTPTGPNTEAFF.

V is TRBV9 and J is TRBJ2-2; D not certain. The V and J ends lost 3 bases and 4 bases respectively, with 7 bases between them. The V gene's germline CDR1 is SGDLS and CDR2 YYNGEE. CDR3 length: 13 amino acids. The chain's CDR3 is CASSGLATGELFF. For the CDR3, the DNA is TGTGCCAGCAGCGGACTGGCCACCGGGGAGCTGTTTTTT.

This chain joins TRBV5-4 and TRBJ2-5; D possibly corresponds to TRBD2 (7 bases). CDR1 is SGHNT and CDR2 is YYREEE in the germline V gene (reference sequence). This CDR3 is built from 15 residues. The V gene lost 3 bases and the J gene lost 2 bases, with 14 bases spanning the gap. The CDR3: CASSSRGGRQETQYF. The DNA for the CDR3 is TGTGCCAGCAGCTCTAGGGGGGGGCGTCAAGAGACCCAGTACTTC.

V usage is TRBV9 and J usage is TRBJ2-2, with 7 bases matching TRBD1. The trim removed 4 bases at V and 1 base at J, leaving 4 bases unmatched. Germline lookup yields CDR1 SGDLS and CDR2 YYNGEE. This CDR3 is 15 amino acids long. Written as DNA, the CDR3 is TGTGCCAGCAGCCCGGGACAGATGAACACCGGGGAGCTGTTTTTT. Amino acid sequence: CASSPGQMNTGELFF.

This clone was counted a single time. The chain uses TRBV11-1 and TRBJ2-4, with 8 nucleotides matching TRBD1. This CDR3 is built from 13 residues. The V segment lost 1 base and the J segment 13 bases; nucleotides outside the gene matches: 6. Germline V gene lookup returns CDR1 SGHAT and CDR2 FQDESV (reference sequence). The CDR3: CASSLGQGALQYF. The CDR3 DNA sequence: TGTGCCAGCAGCTTAGGGCAGGGGGCATTACAGTACTTC.

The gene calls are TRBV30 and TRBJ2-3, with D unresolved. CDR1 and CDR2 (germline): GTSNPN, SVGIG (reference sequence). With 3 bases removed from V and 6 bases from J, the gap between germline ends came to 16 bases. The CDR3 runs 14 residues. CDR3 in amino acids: CAWSRRRKEDTQYF. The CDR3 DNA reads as TGTGCCTGGAGCCGCCGAAGAAAAGAGGATACGCAGTATTTT.

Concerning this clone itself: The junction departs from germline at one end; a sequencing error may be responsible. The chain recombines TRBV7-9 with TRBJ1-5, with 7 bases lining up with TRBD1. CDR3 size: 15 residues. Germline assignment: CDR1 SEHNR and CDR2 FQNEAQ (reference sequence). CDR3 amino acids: CSSSNGGGGGQPQHF. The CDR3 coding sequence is TGTTCCAGCAGCAACGGAGGGGGCGGCGGTCAGCCCCAGCATTTT.

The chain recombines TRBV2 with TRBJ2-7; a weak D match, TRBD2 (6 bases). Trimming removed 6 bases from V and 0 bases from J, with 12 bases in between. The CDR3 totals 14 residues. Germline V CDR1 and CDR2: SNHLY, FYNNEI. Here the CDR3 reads CASRSHSGSYEQYF. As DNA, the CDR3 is TGTGCCAGCAGGTCCCATAGCGGCTCCTACGAGCAGTACTTC.

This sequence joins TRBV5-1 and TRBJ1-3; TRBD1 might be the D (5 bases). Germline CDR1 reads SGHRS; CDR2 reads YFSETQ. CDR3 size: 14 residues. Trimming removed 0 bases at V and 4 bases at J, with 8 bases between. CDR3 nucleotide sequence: TGCGCCAGCAGCTTGGATCGACAGGGAAACACCATATATTTT. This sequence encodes CASSLDRQGNTIYF.

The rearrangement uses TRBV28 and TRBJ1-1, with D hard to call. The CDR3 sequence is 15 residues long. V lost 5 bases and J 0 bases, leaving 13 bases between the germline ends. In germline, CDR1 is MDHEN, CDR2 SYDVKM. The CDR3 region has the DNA TGTGCCAGCAGTCCACGCCAGGTATTGAACACTGAAGCTTTCTTT. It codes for CASSPRQVLNTEAFF.

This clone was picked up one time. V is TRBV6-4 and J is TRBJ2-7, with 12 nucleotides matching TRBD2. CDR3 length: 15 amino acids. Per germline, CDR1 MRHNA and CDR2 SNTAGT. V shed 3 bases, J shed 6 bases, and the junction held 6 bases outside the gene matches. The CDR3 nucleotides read TGTGCCAGCAGTGAACGACTAGCGGGAGTTGGCGAGCAGTACTTC. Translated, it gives CASSERLAGVGEQYF.

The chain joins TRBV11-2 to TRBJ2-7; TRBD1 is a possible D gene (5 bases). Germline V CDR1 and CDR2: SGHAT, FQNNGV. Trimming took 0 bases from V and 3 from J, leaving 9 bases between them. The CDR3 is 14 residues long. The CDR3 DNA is TGTGCCAGCAGCTTAGAACAGGAAGGCTACGAGCAGTACTTC. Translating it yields CASSLEQEGYEQYF.

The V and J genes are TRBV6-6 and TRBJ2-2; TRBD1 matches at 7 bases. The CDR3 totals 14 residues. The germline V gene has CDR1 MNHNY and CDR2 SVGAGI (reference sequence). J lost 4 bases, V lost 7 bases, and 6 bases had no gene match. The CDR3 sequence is CASNDRARTGELFF. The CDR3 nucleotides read TGTGCCAGCAACGACAGGGCCCGCACCGGGGAGCTGTTTTTT.

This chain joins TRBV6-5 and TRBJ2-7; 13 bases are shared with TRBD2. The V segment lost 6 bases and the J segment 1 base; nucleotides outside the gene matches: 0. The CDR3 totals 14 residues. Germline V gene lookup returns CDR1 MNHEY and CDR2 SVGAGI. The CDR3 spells CASRGLAGSYEQYF. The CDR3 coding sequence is TGTGCCAGCAGGGGACTAGCGGGGTCCTACGAGCAGTACTTC.

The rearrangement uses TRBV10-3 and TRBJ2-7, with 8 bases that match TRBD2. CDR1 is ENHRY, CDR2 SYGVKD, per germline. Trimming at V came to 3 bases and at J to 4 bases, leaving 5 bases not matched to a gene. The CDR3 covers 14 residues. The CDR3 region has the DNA TGTGCCATCAGTGAAAGCACTAGCGGTTACGAGCAGTACTTC. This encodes CAISESTSGYEQYF.

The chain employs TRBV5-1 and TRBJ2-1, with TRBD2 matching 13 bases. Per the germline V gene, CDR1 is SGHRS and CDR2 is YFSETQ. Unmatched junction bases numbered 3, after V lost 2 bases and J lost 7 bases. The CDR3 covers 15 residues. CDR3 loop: CASSFGTSGINEQFF. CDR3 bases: TGCGCCAGCAGCTTCGGGACTAGCGGGATAAATGAGCAGTTCTTC.

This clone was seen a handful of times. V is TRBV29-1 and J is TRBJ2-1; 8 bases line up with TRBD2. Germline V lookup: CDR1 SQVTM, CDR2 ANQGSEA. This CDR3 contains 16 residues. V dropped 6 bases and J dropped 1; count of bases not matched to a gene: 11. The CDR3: CSVPGLARKSYNEQFF. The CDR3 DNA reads TGCAGCGTCCCTGGACTAGCAAGGAAGTCCTACAATGAGCAGTTCTTC.

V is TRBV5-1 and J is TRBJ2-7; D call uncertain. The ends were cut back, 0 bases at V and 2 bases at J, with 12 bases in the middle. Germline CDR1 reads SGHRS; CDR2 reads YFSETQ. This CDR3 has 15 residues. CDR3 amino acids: CASSLAPDETYEQYF. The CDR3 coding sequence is TGCGCCAGCAGCTTGGCACCAGATGAAACCTACGAGCAGTACTTC.